This passage covers 25 T cell receptor beta chains from one sample sequenced in a study of cytotoxic CD8 clonotypes in ibrutinib-treated CLL. The assay was immunoSEQ multiplex PCR, and TCRdb's table has in-frame clones only and misses some. The sample yields hundreds of thousands of clones, 70% to 80% seen once. Source: PBMCs, taken before ibrutinib treatment. The receptors shown here come from a human donor with chronic lymphocytic leukemia.

The chain is built from TRBV7-3 and TRBJ2-3; D remains ambiguous. The CDR3 is 15 amino acids. Germline values: CDR1 SGHTA, CDR2 FQGTGA. V shed 0 bases and J shed 2 bases, with 9 bases lying between them. The DNA for the CDR3 is TGTGCCAGCAGCTTAACTAGTCTGGACACAGATACGCAGTATTTT. Translated, it gives CASSLTSLDTDTQYF.

This rearrangement joins TRBV19 to TRBJ1-2, with D uncertain. V was pared by 8 bases and J by 4 bases, with 17 bases between. The CDR3 totals 14 residues. CDR1 and CDR2 from the germline V gene are LNHDA and SQIVND (reference sequence). The CDR3 protein is CASADNLKAYGYTF. The CDR3 DNA reads TGTGCCAGTGCAGACAACCTAAAGGCCTATGGCTACACCTTC.

The chain uses TRBV27 and TRBJ1-2; D ambiguous. The CDR3 is made up of 13 amino acids. Per the germline V gene, CDR1 is MNHEY and CDR2 is SMNVEV (reference sequence). The V and J ends lost 1 base and 2 bases respectively, with 5 bases between them. The CDR3 DNA reads TGTGCCAGCAGTTTATTAGGGAACTATGGCTACACCTTC. The encoded protein is CASSLLGNYGYTF.

The gene calls are TRBV5-6 and TRBJ1-1, with D maybe TRBD1 (5 bases). V was cut by 0 bases and J by 4 bases, with 10 bases left in between. Germline values: CDR1 SGHDT, CDR2 YYEEEE. The CDR3 is made up of 14 amino acids. In nucleotides, the CDR3 is TGTGCCAGCAGCTTGGCAGGGTGGAGCACTGAAGCTTTCTTT. This translates into CASSLAGWSTEAFF.

This chain connects TRBV7-2 to TRBJ2-7; no reliable D call. Germline lookup yields CDR1 SGHTA and CDR2 FQGNSA. The CDR3 length is 13 residues. Trimming pared 4 bases from V and 2 bases from J, leaving 9 bases between. In nucleotides, the CDR3 is TGTGCCAGCAGCTCCGCCGCGCCCTACGAGCAGTACTTC. The encoded protein is CASSSAAPYEQYF.

The chain has TRBV4-1 and TRBJ2-1; TRBD2 matches at 12 bases. This CDR3 is built from 17 residues. In germline, CDR1 is MGHRA, CDR2 YSYEKL. Trimming cost V 1 base and J 8 bases; bases outside gene matches: 9. The chain's CDR3 is CASSQGRLAGAGDEQFF. DNA of the CDR3: TGCGCCAGCAGCCAAGGGCGACTAGCGGGAGCGGGGGATGAGCAGTTCTTC.

V gene TRBV28 combines with J gene TRBJ1-5, with D perhaps matching TRBD1 (5 bases). V was shortened by 3 bases and J by 2 bases, with 14 bases between the two germline ends. The length of the CDR3 is 16 residues. Germline loops: CDR1 MDHEN, CDR2 SYDVKM. DNA for the CDR3: TGTGCCAGCAGTTTCCAGGGAGGAGGGGGCAATCAGCCCCAGCATTTT. As protein: CASSFQGGGGNQPQHF.

The rearrangement uses TRBV28 and TRBJ2-7; D uncertain. V was pared by 2 bases and J by 6 bases, with 8 bases between. The CDR3 consists of 12 residues. Germline V gene sequence: CDR1 MDHEN, CDR2 SYDVKM. DNA for the CDR3: TGTGCCAGCAGTTTACTCGTTGGCGAGCAGTACTTC. Translated, it gives CASSLLVGEQYF.

The chain joins TRBV27 to TRBJ1-1; D may be TRBD1 (5 bases). V was shortened by 6 bases and J by 5 bases, with 13 bases between the two germline ends. The germline CDR1 and CDR2 sequences are MNHEY and SMNVEV (reference sequence). This CDR3 is built from 13 residues. This CDR3 reads CASRPGVGTEAFF. CDR3 coding DNA: TGTGCCAGCAGGCCGGGGGTGGGTACTGAAGCTTTCTTT.

In this sample, this clone turned up once. The genes are TRBV10-1 and TRBJ2-1, with unresolved D. The ends were cut back, 0 bases at V and 7 bases at J, with 1 base in the middle. The CDR3 length is 11 residues. CDR1 is WNHNN, CDR2 SYGVQD, per germline (reference sequence). DNA of the CDR3: TGCGCCAGCAGTGAGTCGAATGAGCAGTTCTTC. Protein sequence: CASSESNEQFF.

The rearrangement joins TRBV15 to TRBJ2-7; the D gene is possibly TRBD2 (5 bases). Trimming pared 4 bases from V and 1 base from J, leaving 11 bases between. The V gene's germline CDR1 is LNHNV and CDR2 YYDKDF (reference sequence). This CDR3 has 14 amino acids. CDR3 bases: TGTGCCACCAGCACCCGGACTCGATCCTACGAGCAGTACTTC. This sequence encodes CATSTRTRSYEQYF.

This clone occurred a few times. The CDR3 region is CASSSAGQDFYEQYF. The CDR3 coding sequence is TGTGCCAGCAGCTCTGCCGGACAGGACTTCTACGAGCAGTACTTC. The chain recombines TRBV28 with TRBJ2-7; 7 bases are shared with TRBD1. Germline CDR1 is MDHEN and CDR2 is SYDVKM. The CDR3 spans 15 residues. With 6 bases clipped from V and 3 bases from J, the junction kept 11 bases outside the gene matches.

This sequence joins TRBV18 and TRBJ1-4; no reliable D call. With 0 bases removed from V and 7 bases from J, the gap between germline ends came to 3 bases. Germline V gives CDR1 KGHSH, CDR2 LQKENI. The CDR3 covers 12 residues. The DNA of the CDR3 is TGTGCCAGCTCACCACCGTCTGAAAAACTGTTTTTT. It yields the protein CASSPPSEKLFF.

The chain combines TRBV19 with TRBJ2-1; TRBD2 agrees at 8 bases. V lost 1 base and J lost 7; bases outside the gene matches: 3. Germline V gene lookup returns CDR1 LNHDA and CDR2 SQIVND (reference sequence). The CDR3 contains 14 residues. CDR3 loop: CASSIVASGNEQFF. The CDR3 region has the DNA TGTGCCAGTAGTATAGTCGCTAGCGGGAATGAGCAGTTCTTC.

The chain recombines TRBV5-4 with TRBJ2-7; D remains unclear. Germline V gene sequence: CDR1 SGHNT, CDR2 YYREEE (reference sequence). The CDR3 consists of 12 residues. Deletions cut 4 bases from V and 5 bases from J, with 10 bases between. CDR3 bases: TGTGCCAGCAGCCCAAACCGGGACGAGCAGTACTTC. Amino acid sequence: CASSPNRDEQYF.

This clone was counted once. This sequence joins TRBV5-6 and TRBJ2-1; a weak D match, TRBD1 (6 bases). Germline CDR1 and CDR2: SGHDT and YYEEEE. This CDR3 contains 11 residues. V was clipped by 6 bases and J by 8 bases, with 9 bases between them. The CDR3 loop is CASNREYEQFF. For the CDR3, the DNA is TGTGCCAGCAACAGGGAGTATGAGCAGTTCTTC.

The rearrangement links TRBV7-9 to TRBJ2-5; perhaps TRBD1 as D (5 bases). Trimming removed 3 bases at V and 1 base at J, with 15 bases between. CDR1 SEHNR and CDR2 FQNEAQ come from the germline V gene (reference sequence). The CDR3 is made up of 16 amino acids. The CDR3 nucleotides read TGTGCCAGCAGCTTCGTGGCAGGGCAAGCCCAAGAGACCCAGTACTTC. Protein sequence: CASSFVAGQAQETQYF.

The rearrangement uses TRBV2 and TRBJ2-4; TRBD1 matches 7 bases. Germline CDR1 is SNHLY and CDR2 is FYNNEI. The CDR3 loop spans 12 amino acids. V lost 6 bases, J lost 6 bases, and 2 bases stayed unmatched. The DNA for the CDR3 is TGTGCCAGCAGGTGGGACAGAAACATTCAGTACTTC. This gives the protein CASRWDRNIQYF.

This chain connects TRBV5-1 to TRBJ2-3, with TRBD2 identical over 9 bases. The trim removed 4 bases at V and 4 bases at J, leaving 25 bases unmatched. CDR3 size: 21 residues. CDR1 and CDR2 (germline): SGHRS, YFSETQ. CDR3 DNA sequence: TGCGCCAGCAGCCTCCCCCGAAAGGGTGAGTCGGTAGCGGGAGTTTCAGATACGCAGTATTTT. It translates to CASSLPRKGESVAGVSDTQYF. Based on the CDR3 plus reference TRBV5-1 and TRBJ2-3, the full variable domain is KAGVTQTPRYLIKTRGQQVTLSCSPISGHRSVSWYQQTPGQGLQFLFEYFSETQRNKGNFPGRFSGRQFSNSRSEMNVSTLELGDSALYLCASSLPRKGESVAGVSDTQYFGPGTRLTVL.

This chain joins TRBV4-1 and TRBJ1-1, with TRBD1 as a possible D gene (6 bases). The V end lost 4 bases, the J end lost 5 bases, and 11 bases lay between the germline ends. CDR1 and CDR2 (germline): MGHRA, YSYEKL. CDR3 length: 13 residues. CDR3 DNA sequence: TGCGCCAGCAGCCGTACAGGGTTTACTGAAGCTTTCTTT. It translates to CASSRTGFTEAFF.

This chain uses TRBV29-1 with TRBJ1-2; D is ambiguous. Germline-derived CDR1 and CDR2 are SQVTM and ANQGSEA. Trimming stripped 5 bases from V and 6 bases from J, with 7 bases between. The CDR3 is 10 amino acids. The CDR3 loop is CSVNSDGYTF. Written as DNA, the CDR3 is TGCAGCGTTAACAGCGATGGCTACACCTTC.

The chain combines TRBV4-2 with TRBJ2-5; no clear D. CDR1 and CDR2 from the germline V gene are LGHNA and YNFKEQ. Trimming pared 1 base from V and 4 bases from J, leaving 10 bases between. CDR3 size: 14 residues. CDR3: CASSQGRTPETQYF. The CDR3 bases are TGTGCCAGCAGCCAAGGCAGGACCCCAGAGACCCAGTACTTC.

This sequence joins TRBV29-1 and TRBJ2-7; TRBD1 agrees at 9 bases. The V gene end was trimmed by 4 bases and the J gene end by 1 base; junction bases not matched to a gene: 5. The germline gives CDR1 SQVTM, CDR2 ANQGSEA. The CDR3 is made up of 14 amino acids. The CDR3 sequence is CSVAGTGMSYEQYF. As DNA, the CDR3 is TGCAGCGTTGCCGGGACAGGGATGTCCTACGAGCAGTACTTC.

The V gene is TRBV15, the J gene TRBJ1-5; 9 bases agree with TRBD1. This CDR3 spans 18 amino acids. CDR1 and CDR2 (germline): LNHNV, YYDKDF (reference sequence). The J segment lost 2 bases and the V segment lost 3 bases, leaving 11 bases of the junction unmatched. CDR3 sequence: CATSRGTGTAFGNQPQHF. The CDR3 DNA follows: TGTGCCACCAGCAGGGGGACAGGGACGGCGTTTGGCAATCAGCCCCAGCATTTT.

V is TRBV13 and J is TRBJ2-1; D remains ambiguous. CDR1 and CDR2 (germline): PRHDT, FYEKMQ (reference sequence). The CDR3 length is 12 residues. With 5 bases removed from V and 14 bases from J, the gap between germline ends came to 16 bases. The CDR3 DNA is TGTGCCAGCAGCACCTCTAAGCTGGGGAAGTTCTTC. This encodes CASSTSKLGKFF.